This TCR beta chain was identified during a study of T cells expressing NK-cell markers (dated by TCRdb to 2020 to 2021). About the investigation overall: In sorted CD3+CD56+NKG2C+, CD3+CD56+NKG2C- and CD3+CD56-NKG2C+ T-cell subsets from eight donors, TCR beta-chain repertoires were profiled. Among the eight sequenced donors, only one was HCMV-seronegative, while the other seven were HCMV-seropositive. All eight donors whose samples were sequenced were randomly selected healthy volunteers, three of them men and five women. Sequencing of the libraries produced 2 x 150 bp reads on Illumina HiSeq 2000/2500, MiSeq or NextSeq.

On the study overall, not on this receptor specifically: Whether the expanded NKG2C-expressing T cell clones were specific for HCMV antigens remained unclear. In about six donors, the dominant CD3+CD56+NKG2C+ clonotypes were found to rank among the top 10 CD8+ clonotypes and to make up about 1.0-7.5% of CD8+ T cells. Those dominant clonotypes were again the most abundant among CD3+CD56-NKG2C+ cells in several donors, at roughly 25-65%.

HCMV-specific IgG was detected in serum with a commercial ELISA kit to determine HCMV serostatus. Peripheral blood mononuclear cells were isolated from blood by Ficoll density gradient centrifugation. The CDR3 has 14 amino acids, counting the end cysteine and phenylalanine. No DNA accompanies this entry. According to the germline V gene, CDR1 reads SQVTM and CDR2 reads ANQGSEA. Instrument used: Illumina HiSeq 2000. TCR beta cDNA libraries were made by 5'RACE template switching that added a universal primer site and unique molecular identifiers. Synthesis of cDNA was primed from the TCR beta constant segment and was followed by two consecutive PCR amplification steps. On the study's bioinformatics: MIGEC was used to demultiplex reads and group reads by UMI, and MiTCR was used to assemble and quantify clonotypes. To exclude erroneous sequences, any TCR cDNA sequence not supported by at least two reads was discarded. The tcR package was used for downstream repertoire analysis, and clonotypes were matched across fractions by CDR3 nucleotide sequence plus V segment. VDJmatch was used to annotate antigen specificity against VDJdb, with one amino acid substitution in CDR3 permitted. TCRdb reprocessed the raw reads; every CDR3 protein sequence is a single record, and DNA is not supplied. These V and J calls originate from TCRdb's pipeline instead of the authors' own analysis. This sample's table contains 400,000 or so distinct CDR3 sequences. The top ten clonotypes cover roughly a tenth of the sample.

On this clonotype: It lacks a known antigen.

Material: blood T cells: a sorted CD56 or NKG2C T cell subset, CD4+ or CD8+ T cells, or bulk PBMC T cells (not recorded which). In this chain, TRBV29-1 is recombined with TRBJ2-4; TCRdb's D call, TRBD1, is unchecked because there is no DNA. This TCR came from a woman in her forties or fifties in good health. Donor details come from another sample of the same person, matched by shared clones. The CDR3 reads CSGGQGGAKNIQYF. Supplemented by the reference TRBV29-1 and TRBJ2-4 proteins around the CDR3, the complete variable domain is SAVISQKPSRDICQRGTSLTIQCQVDSQVTMMFWYRQQPGQSLTLIATANQGSEATYESGFVIDKFPISRPNLTFSTLTVSNMSPEDSSIYLCSGGQGGAKNIQYFGAGTRLSVL.